The 20 T cell receptor beta chains below come from one sample, sequenced in a study of cytomegalovirus exposure and HLA in healthy donors. Amplification used 60 Vbeta primers and 13 Jbeta primers. The assay was immunoSEQ multiplex PCR, and TCRdb's table has in-frame clones only and misses some. Of about 190,000 clones in the sample, 74% were seen once. The sample comprised PBMCs. These receptors originate from a young woman in good health and CMV-seropositive.

V gene TRBV9 combines with J gene TRBJ2-7; 10 bases map to TRBD2. The CDR3 is 16 amino acids. From germline, CDR1 is SGDLS and CDR2 YYNGEE. V lost 0 bases and J lost 5; bases outside the gene matches: 8. The CDR3 bases are TGTGCCAGCAGCGTAGGGCTAGCGGGAGTAGGCCACGAGCAGTACTTC. Amino acids: CASSVGLAGVGHEQYF.

This clone was seen once. The CDR3 loop reads CASSEGQSSYNEQFF. The CDR3 DNA follows: TGTGCCAGCAGTGAGGGCCAGAGCTCCTACAATGAGCAGTTCTTC. The J gene is TRBJ2-1, the V gene TRBV2; no reliable D call. The CDR3 runs to 15 residues. The germline V and J ends were trimmed by 3 bases and 0 bases, with 9 bases remaining between them. In germline, CDR1 is SNHLY, CDR2 FYNNEI.

Concerning this clone itself: Sequence at one end of the junction differs from germline and may be a read error. CDR3 region: CSSSFNPQGATEAFF. CDR3 nucleotide sequence: TGTTCCAGCAGCTTTAACCCCCAGGGGGCCACTGAAGCTTTCTTT. The rearrangement joins TRBV7-9 to TRBJ1-1; 8 bases match TRBD1. Looked up from germline, CDR1 is SEHNR and CDR2 is FQNEAQ (reference sequence). CDR3 size: 15 residues.

This sequence joins TRBV14 and TRBJ2-1; D is unclear. This CDR3 spans 15 amino acids. Trimming took off 4 bases at V and 0 bases at J, with 10 bases between the two ends. The germline V gene encodes CDR1 SGHDN and CDR2 FVKESK. CDR3 loop: CASSPTLSSYNEQFF. CDR3 bases: TGTGCCAGCAGCCCCACCCTGAGCTCCTACAATGAGCAGTTCTTC.

This sequence joins TRBV11-2 and TRBJ2-1; TRBD2 matches at 14 bases. This CDR3 contains 15 residues. The ends lost 4 bases at V and 8 bases at J; junction bases unmatched: 4. CDR1 and CDR2 (germline): SGHAT, FQNNGV. The CDR3 coding sequence is TGTGCCAGCAGCTCCGGGACTAGCGGGAGCCATGAGCAGTTCTTC. Protein product: CASSSGTSGSHEQFF.

In this sample, this clone turned up once. The chain joins TRBV28 to TRBJ1-1, with unresolved D. Germline lookup yields CDR1 MDHEN and CDR2 SYDVKM. CDR3 size: 14 residues. V gave up 4 bases and J gave up 5 bases, with 14 bases separating them. In DNA form, the CDR3 reads TGTGCCAGCAGTTCCGGGAGGGTAGGGACTGAAGCTTTCTTT. It is translated as CASSSGRVGTEAFF. The full variable domain, rest sourced from reference TRBV28 and TRBJ1-1, is DVKVTQSSRYLVKRTGEKVFLECVQDMDHENMFWYRQDPGLGLRLIYFSYDVKMKEKGDIPEGYSVSREKKERFSLILESASTNQTSMYLCASSSGRVGTEAFFGQGTRLTVV.

Note on this clone: Mismatch with germline at one junction end may stem from a read error. This chain joins TRBV7-9 and TRBJ1-1, with D tentatively TRBD1 (5 bases). This CDR3 contains 18 residues. Germline V gene data show CDR1 as SEHNR and CDR2 as FQNEAQ (reference sequence). This chain's CDR3 is CSSSLGVSGDTSNTEAFF. Written as DNA, the CDR3 is TGTTCCAGCAGCTTAGGGGTCTCGGGAGACACATCGAACACTGAAGCTTTCTTT.

The chain links TRBV6-1 to TRBJ2-7; no firm D call. This CDR3 spans 11 amino acids. Looked up from germline, CDR1 is MNHNS and CDR2 is SASEGT. Trimming took off 4 bases at V and 3 bases at J, with 4 bases between the two ends. CDR3 DNA: TGTGCCAGCAGTGGGCACTACGAGCAGTACTTC. Translated: CASSGHYEQYF.

This rearrangement joins TRBV10-2 to TRBJ2-2, with TRBD2 matching over 9 bases. The CDR3 loop spans 16 amino acids. Germline loops: CDR1 WSHSY, CDR2 SAAADI. V trimming: 3 bases; J trimming: 2 bases; junction bases outside the gene matches: 4. CDR3 protein: CASSEASGINTGELFF. The CDR3 DNA follows: TGCGCCAGCAGTGAAGCTAGCGGGATTAACACCGGGGAGCTGTTTTTT.

The chain joins TRBV5-1 to TRBJ2-1, with TRBD2 matching 10 bases. In germline, CDR1 is SGHRS, CDR2 YFSETQ. The CDR3 contains 17 residues. Unmatched junction bases numbered 6, after V lost 0 bases and J lost 3 bases. Written as DNA, the CDR3 is TGCGCCAGCAGCTTGGTTGGACTAGCGGAAATCTACAATGAGCAGTTCTTC. This codes for CASSLVGLAEIYNEQFF.

The rearrangement uses TRBV19 and TRBJ1-6; 8 bases match TRBD1. V trimming: 7 bases; J trimming: 10 bases; junction bases outside the gene matches: 9. CDR1 is LNHDA and CDR2 is SQIVND in the germline V gene (reference sequence). The CDR3 has 14 residues. The CDR3: CASTQDREVSPLHF. The CDR3 DNA reads TGTGCCAGTACCCAGGACAGGGAAGTCTCACCCCTCCACTTT.

The chain couples TRBV13 to TRBJ1-1; D possibly corresponds to TRBD1 (5 bases). Deletions cut 3 bases from V and 0 bases from J, with 14 bases between. This CDR3 comprises 16 residues. The V gene's germline CDR1 is PRHDT and CDR2 FYEKMQ (reference sequence). The CDR3 nucleotides are TGTGCCAGCAGCTTGGGGCACCGTCGGATGAACACTGAAGCTTTCTTT. This sequence encodes CASSLGHRRMNTEAFF.

As concerns this clone: Germline is not matched at one junction end, which may reflect a read error. The chain is built from TRBV7-9 and TRBJ2-3; the match to TRBD1 covers 8 bases. Germline lookup yields CDR1 SEHNR and CDR2 FQNEAQ (reference sequence). The CDR3 has 15 residues. Here the CDR3 DNA reads TGTTCCAGCAGGTCGGACAGGGCCCGCACAGATACGCAGTATTTT. Translating it yields CSSRSDRARTDTQYF. The entire variable domain, with the rest obtained from reference TRBV7-9 and TRBJ2-3, is as follows: DTGVSQNPRHKITKRGQNVTFRCDPISEHNRLYWYRQTLGQGPEFLTYFQNEAQLEKSRLLSDRFSAERPKGSFSTLEIQRTEQGDSAMYLCSSRSDRARTDTQYFGPGTRLTVL.

The chain joins TRBV27 to TRBJ2-3, with 8 bases that match TRBD1. This CDR3 contains 15 residues. The germline CDR1 and CDR2 sequences are MNHEY and SMNVEV (reference sequence). V lost 2 bases and J lost 7; bases outside the gene matches: 8. CDR3 nucleotides: TGTGCCAGCAGTTTAGACCGGACAGGGAGGTATACGCAGTATTTT. Its protein product is CASSLDRTGRYTQYF.

This clone turned up a few times. One junction end disagrees with the germline gene, perhaps due to a read error. The rearrangement joins TRBV7-9 to TRBJ2-7; 10 positions match TRBD1. Germline CDR1 SEHNR, CDR2 FQNEAQ (reference sequence). This CDR3 contains 14 residues. DNA of the CDR3: TGTTCCAGCAGCTTAGCCGGGACAGGGGTCGAGCAGTACTTC. It is translated as CSSSLAGTGVEQYF.

This chain uses TRBV28 with TRBJ1-2; TRBD1 might be the D (5 bases). This CDR3 region has 13 residues. V shed 7 bases and J shed 0 bases, with 9 bases lying between them. From germline, CDR1 is MDHEN and CDR2 SYDVKM. The CDR3 region has the DNA TGTGCCAGCATCGGGGGGGCTAACTATGGCTACACCTTC. Encoded protein: CASIGGANYGYTF.

Concerning this clone: The junction differs from germline at one of its ends, possibly a read error. The chain combines TRBV7-9 with TRBJ2-7; 14 bases are a match to TRBD2. This CDR3 spans 15 amino acids. Germline lookup yields CDR1 SEHNR and CDR2 FQNEAQ (reference sequence). This CDR3 reads CSSSGTSGSSYEQYF. In DNA form, the CDR3 reads TGTTCCAGCAGCGGGACTAGCGGGAGTTCGTACGAGCAGTACTTC.

The chain carries TRBV18 and TRBJ2-7; TRBD1 matches at 8 bases. Germline V gene sequence: CDR1 KGHSH, CDR2 LQKENI. The CDR3 contains 14 residues. V shed 5 bases and J 1 base; nucleotides not matched to a gene: 4. The CDR3 is CASSLDRASYEQYF. In nucleotides, the CDR3 is TGTGCCAGCTCATTGGACAGGGCTTCCTACGAGCAGTACTTC.

The genes are TRBV7-6 and TRBJ2-7; possible D gene TRBD1, 5 bases. Per germline, CDR1 SGHVS and CDR2 FNYEAQ. The CDR3 sequence is 15 residues long. V lost 2 bases, J lost 2 bases, and 13 bases lay in between. This CDR3 is CASSLREQGTYEQYF. CDR3 nucleotide sequence: TGTGCCAGCAGCTTACGCGAGCAGGGCACCTACGAGCAGTACTTC.

This clone came up a few times. The chain joins TRBV2 to TRBJ2-7; D perhaps matches TRBD1 (6 bases). The length of the CDR3 is 14 residues. Trimming stripped 4 bases from V and 3 bases from J, with 13 bases between. Germline-derived CDR1 and CDR2 are SNHLY and FYNNEI. The CDR3 DNA sequence: TGTGCCAGCAGTGGACAGGCGCTAGTCTACGAGCAGTACTTC. This encodes CASSGQALVYEQYF.